These T cell receptor beta chains were read from a single sample in a study of blood T cells in healthy people across ages. TCRdb passed the 5' RACE reads through MiXCR, listing each CDR3 protein once. The table records over a million distinct CDR3 sequences, over 35% of them present only once. Material: blood. Receptors originate from an older woman in good health. CDR3s include the opening cysteine and the closing phenylalanine or tryptophan. Fields, in order: clone size, J gene, V gene, D gene, CDR3 DNA, CDR3 protein. D genes are given only for firm matches. Rows may omit the clone size; those that give it use once, few, many or a size class.

clone_size: NA
j_call: TRBJ2-7
v_call: TRBV12-3/TRBV12-4
d_call: TRBD1
cdr3_nt: TGTGCCAGCAGGTTCCAAATCGACAGGGGTGGCGAGCAGTACTTC
cdr3_aa: CASRFQIDRGGEQYF

clone_size: NA
j_call: TRBJ2-5
v_call: TRBV20-1
d_call: NA
cdr3_nt: TGCAGTGCCCAAGGAGGGTTCAATGAGCAGTACTTC
cdr3_aa: CSAQGGFNEQYF

clone_size: many
j_call: TRBJ2-1
v_call: TRBV20-1
d_call: NA
cdr3_nt: TGCAGTGCTAGAGACGCGGGAAGCCCCCGCTCCTACAATGAGCAGTTCTTC
cdr3_aa: CSARDAGSPRSYNEQFF

clone_size: NA
j_call: TRBJ2-1
v_call: TRBV7-9
d_call: TRBD2
cdr3_nt: TGTGCCAGCGCTAGCGGGAAGGACTACAATGAGCAGTTCTTC
cdr3_aa: CASASGKDYNEQFF

clone_size: NA
j_call: TRBJ2-5
v_call: TRBV28
d_call: NA
cdr3_nt: TGTGCCAGCAGTTCTACCGGGACACCTCAAGAGACCCAGTACTTC
cdr3_aa: CASSSTGTPQETQYF

clone_size: NA
j_call: TRBJ2-7
v_call: TRBV6-1
d_call: TRBD1
cdr3_nt: TGTGCCAGCAGTTTTGACAGGGAAAAGGGGTCCTACGAGCAGTACTTC
cdr3_aa: CASSFDREKGSYEQYF

clone_size: NA
j_call: TRBJ2-3
v_call: TRBV2
d_call: TRBD2
cdr3_nt: TGTGCCAGCAGTGAATCCCCCAGCGGGAGGCGGACAGATACGCAGTATTTT
cdr3_aa: CASSESPSGRRTDTQYF

clone_size: NA
j_call: TRBJ2-7
v_call: TRBV3-1
d_call: TRBD2
cdr3_nt: TGTGCCAGCAGCCAAGGAGGAAGCGGGACTAGAATTCCCTACGAGCAGTACTTC
cdr3_aa: CASSQGGSGTRIPYEQYF

clone_size: few
j_call: TRBJ2-7
v_call: TRBV4-2
d_call: NA
cdr3_nt: TGTGCCAGCAGCCAAGCAAGGGACAACTACGAGCAGTACTTC
cdr3_aa: CASSQARDNYEQYF

clone_size: NA
j_call: TRBJ2-5
v_call: TRBV6-5
d_call: TRBD2
cdr3_nt: TGTGCCAGCAATCATACTAGCGGGAGGCGCCAAGAGACCCAGTACTTC
cdr3_aa: CASNHTSGRRQETQYF

clone_size: NA
j_call: TRBJ2-5
v_call: TRBV12-3/TRBV12-4
d_call: NA
cdr3_nt: TGTGCCAGCAGTTTTTCGGTGGAGACCCAGTACTTC
cdr3_aa: CASSFSVETQYF

clone_size: NA
j_call: TRBJ2-4
v_call: TRBV27
d_call: NA
cdr3_nt: TGTGCCAGCAGTTTATCGATAAGGGGAAAAAGCATTCAGTACTTC
cdr3_aa: CASSLSIRGKSIQYF

clone_size: NA
j_call: TRBJ2-7
v_call: TRBV20-1
d_call: NA
cdr3_nt: TGCAGTGCTAGACGAACCGGGACCCCATCCTACGAGCAGTACTTC
cdr3_aa: CSARRTGTPSYEQYF

clone_size: few
j_call: TRBJ2-1
v_call: TRBV5-1
d_call: TRBD2
cdr3_nt: TGCGCCAGCAGCTCCGTACTAGCGGGAGGTGGGAATGAGCAGTTCTTC
cdr3_aa: CASSSVLAGGGNEQFF

clone_size: few
j_call: TRBJ1-2
v_call: TRBV27
d_call: TRBD1
cdr3_nt: TGTGCCAGCAGCCAGGACAGGGCCTATGGCTACACCTTC
cdr3_aa: CASSQDRAYGYTF

clone_size: NA
j_call: TRBJ2-3
v_call: TRBV2
d_call: NA
cdr3_nt: TGTGCCAGCAGGGAGGGGACGGTCAGCACAGATACGCAGTATTTT
cdr3_aa: CASREGTVSTDTQYF

clone_size: few
j_call: TRBJ1-5
v_call: TRBV13
d_call: NA
cdr3_nt: TGTGCCAGCAGCTTACGCGGGTCTGGGAATCAGCCCCAGCATTTT
cdr3_aa: CASSLRGSGNQPQHF

clone_size: few
j_call: TRBJ2-1
v_call: TRBV18
d_call: NA
cdr3_nt: TGTGCCAGCTCACCACGGGCAGGAAGCTCCTACAATGAGCAGTTCTTC
cdr3_aa: CASSPRAGSSYNEQFF

clone_size: many
j_call: TRBJ2-4
v_call: TRBV25-1
d_call: NA
cdr3_nt: TGTGCCAGCAGTGGCACGAGAGTGGGAGCCAAAAACATTCAGTACTTC
cdr3_aa: CASSGTRVGAKNIQYF

clone_size: once
j_call: TRBJ2-1
v_call: TRBV5-1
d_call: TRBD2
cdr3_nt: TGCGCCAGCACGACGATATTAGCGGGGGCGTACAATGAGCAGTTCTTC
cdr3_aa: CASTTILAGAYNEQFF

clone_size: few
j_call: TRBJ2-1
v_call: TRBV15
d_call: NA
cdr3_nt: TGTGCCACCAGCAGAGCGAAGCTAGCTTTTGACTCGGAGCAGTTCTTC
cdr3_aa: CATSRAKLAFDSEQFF